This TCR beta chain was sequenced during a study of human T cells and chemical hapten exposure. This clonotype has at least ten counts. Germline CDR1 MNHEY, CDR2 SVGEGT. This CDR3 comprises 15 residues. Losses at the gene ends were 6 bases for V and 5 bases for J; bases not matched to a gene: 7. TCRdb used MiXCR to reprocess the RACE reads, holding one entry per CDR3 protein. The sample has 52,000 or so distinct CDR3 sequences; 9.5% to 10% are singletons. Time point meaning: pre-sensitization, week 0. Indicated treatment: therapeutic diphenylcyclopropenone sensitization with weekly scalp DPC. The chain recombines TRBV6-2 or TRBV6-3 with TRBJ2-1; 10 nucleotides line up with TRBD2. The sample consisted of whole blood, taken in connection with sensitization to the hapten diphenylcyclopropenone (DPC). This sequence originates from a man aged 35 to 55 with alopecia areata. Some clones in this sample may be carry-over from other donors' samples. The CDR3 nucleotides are TGTGCCAGCAGACCTCTAGCGGGGGCAGACAATGAGCAGTTCTTC. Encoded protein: CASRPLAGADNEQFF.